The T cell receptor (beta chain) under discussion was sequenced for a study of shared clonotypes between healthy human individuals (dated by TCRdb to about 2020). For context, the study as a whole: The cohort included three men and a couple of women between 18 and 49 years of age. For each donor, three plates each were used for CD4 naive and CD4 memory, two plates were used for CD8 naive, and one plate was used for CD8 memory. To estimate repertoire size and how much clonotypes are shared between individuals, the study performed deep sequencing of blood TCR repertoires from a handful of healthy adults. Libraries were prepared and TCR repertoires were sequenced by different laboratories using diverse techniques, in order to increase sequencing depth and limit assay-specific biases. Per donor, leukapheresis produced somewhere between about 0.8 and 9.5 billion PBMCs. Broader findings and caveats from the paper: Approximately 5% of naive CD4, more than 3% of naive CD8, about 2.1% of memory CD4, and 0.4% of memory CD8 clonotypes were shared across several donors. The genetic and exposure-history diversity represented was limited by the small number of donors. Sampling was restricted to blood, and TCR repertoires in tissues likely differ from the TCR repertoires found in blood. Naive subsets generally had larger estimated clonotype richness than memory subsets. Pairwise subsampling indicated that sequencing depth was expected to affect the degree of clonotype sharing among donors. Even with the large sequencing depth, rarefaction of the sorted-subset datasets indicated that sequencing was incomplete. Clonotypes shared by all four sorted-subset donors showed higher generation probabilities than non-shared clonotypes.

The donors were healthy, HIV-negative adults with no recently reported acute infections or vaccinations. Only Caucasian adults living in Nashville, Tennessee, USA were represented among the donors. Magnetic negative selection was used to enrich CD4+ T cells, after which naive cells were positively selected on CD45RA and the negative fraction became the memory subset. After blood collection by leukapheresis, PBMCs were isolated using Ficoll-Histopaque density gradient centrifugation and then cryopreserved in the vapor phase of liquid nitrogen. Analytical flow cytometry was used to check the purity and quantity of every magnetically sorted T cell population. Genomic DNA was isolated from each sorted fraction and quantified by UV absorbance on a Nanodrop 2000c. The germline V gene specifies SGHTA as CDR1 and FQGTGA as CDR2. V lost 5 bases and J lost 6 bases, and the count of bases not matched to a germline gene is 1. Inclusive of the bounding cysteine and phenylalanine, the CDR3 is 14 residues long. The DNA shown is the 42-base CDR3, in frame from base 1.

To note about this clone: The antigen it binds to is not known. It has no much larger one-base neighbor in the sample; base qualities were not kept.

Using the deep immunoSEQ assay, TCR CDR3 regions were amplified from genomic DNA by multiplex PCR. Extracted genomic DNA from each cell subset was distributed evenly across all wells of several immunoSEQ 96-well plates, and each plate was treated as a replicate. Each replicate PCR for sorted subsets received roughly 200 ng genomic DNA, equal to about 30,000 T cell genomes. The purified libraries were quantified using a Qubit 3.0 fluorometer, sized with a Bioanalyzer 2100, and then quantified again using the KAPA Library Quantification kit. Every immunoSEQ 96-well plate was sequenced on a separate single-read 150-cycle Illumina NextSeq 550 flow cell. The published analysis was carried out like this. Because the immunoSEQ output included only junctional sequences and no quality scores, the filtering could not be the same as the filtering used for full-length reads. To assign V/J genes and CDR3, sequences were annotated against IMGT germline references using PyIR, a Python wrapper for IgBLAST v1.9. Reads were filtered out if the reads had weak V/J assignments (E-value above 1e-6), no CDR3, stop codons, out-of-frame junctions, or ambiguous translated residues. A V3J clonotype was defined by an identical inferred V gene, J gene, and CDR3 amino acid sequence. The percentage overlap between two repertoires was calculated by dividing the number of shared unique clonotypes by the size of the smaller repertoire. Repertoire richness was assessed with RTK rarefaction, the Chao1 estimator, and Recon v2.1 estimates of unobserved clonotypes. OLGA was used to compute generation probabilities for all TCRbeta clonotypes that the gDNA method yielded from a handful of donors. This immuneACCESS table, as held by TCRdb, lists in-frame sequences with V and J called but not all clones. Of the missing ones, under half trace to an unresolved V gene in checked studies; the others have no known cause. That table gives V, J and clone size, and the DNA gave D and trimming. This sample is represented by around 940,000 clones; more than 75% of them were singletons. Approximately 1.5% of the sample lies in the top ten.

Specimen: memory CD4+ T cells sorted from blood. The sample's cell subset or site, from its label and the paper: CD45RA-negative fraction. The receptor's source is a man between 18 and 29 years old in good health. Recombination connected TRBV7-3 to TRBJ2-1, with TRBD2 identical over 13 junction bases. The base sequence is TGTGCCAGCAGCCGGACTAGCGGGGGCAATGAGCAGTTCTTC. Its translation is CASSRTSGGNEQFF.